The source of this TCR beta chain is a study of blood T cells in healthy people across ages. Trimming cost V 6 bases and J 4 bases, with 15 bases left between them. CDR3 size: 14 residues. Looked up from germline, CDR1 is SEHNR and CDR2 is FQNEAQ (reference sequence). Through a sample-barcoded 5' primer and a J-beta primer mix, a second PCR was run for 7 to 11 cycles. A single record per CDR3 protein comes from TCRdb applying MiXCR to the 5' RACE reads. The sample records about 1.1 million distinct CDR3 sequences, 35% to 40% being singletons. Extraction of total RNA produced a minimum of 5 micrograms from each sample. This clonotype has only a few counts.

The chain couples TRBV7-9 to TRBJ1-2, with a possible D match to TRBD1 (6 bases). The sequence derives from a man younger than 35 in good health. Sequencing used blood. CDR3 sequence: CASRSGTGRYGYTF. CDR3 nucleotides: TGTGCCAGCAGAAGCGGAACAGGGCGCTATGGCTACACCTTC.